The subject of this entry is one TCR beta chain. Its cognate antigen is unknown. The CDR3 loop spans 16 amino acids. J gave up 10 bases and V 5 bases, and 16 bases lay outside the gene matches. Germline CDR1 SGHAT, CDR2 FQNNGV. The sample is drawn from a study of T cell responses to AZD1222 COVID-19 vaccine. Findings of the study overall: Sampling that yielded the repertoires occurred only after the peak T cell response.

Clones were read by immunoSEQ multiplex PCR, and TCRdb kept only the in-frame ones, dropping some. The sample shows some 130,000 clones, roughly 88% of them seen only once. Sequences were derived from peripheral blood, sampled on day 0 of MenACWY control vaccination. This TCR was recovered from an adult in good health. J is TRBJ2-1 and V is TRBV11-2, with 8 bases aligning to TRBD2. The CDR3 DNA follows: TGTGCCAGCAGCCGAGACGGGACTAGTGCGCGTTGGGAGCAGTTCTTC. Its translation: CASSRDGTSARWEQFF.